This paragraph covers one TCR beta chain sequence. The antigen remains unidentified. The data stem from a study of OX40 agonist ivuxolimab in advanced cancers. Whole-study results and caveats: CD8+ T cells averaged more expanded clones than CD4+. With doses of 0.1 to 3.0 mg/kg, CD4+ and CD8+ blood T cells had undergone clonal expansion by week 6.

CDR1 is SGHNT and CDR2 is YYREEE in the germline V gene (reference sequence). CDR3 length equals 12 residues. Trimming took 3 bases from V and 4 from J, leaving 5 bases between them. Clones were read by immunoSEQ multiplex PCR, and TCRdb kept only the in-frame ones, dropping some. Among tens of thousands of clones listed, 90% were seen once. This chain joins TRBV5-4 and TRBJ1-3; D remains unclear. Specimen: CD4+ or CD8+ T cells sorted from blood, collected in a trial of the OX40 agonist ivuxolimab. The sequence was collected from an adult with an advanced solid tumor such as melanoma, head and neck, liver or kidney cancer. The CDR3 reads CASSSQGNTIYF. In DNA form, the CDR3 reads TGTGCCAGCAGCTCCCAGGGAAACACCATATATTTT.